Listed here are 26 T cell receptor beta chains from one sample, sequenced in a study of cytomegalovirus exposure and HLA in healthy donors. PCR employed 60 Vbeta and 13 Jbeta primers. Generated by immunoSEQ multiplex PCR, the TCRdb table keeps only in-frame clones and is missing some. The sample includes about 160,000 clones, roughly 84% of them seen just once. Sequenced input: PBMCs. All receptors come from a woman aged 18-30 years in good health and CMV-seronegative.

This clone was observed a handful of times. V usage is TRBV2 and J usage is TRBJ1-1, with D unresolved. V lost 3 bases, J lost 5 bases, and 13 bases lay in between. The CDR3 is 14 residues long. Germline CDR1 SNHLY, CDR2 FYNNEI. Written as DNA, the CDR3 is TGTGCCAGCAGTGAGCAGGCGGCGGGAACTGAAGCTTTCTTT. Translating it yields CASSEQAAGTEAFF.

The chain links TRBV2 to TRBJ1-4; no clear D. Trimming left V 3 bases short and J 0 bases short, with 8 bases between. CDR1 is SNHLY and CDR2 is FYNNEI in the germline V gene. The CDR3 contains 15 residues. The DNA of the CDR3 is TGTGCCAGCAGTGATGTTATTGCAACTAATGAAAAACTGTTTTTT. As protein: CASSDVIATNEKLFF.

V and J are TRBV9 and TRBJ1-2, with 7 bases identical to TRBD1. The CDR3 spans 13 residues. The V gene end was trimmed by 0 bases and the J gene end by 7 bases; junction bases not matched to a gene: 3. Germline CDR1 SGDLS, CDR2 YYNGEE. The CDR3: CASSVGQGFGYTF. The CDR3 region has the DNA TGTGCCAGCAGCGTAGGACAGGGTTTTGGCTACACCTTC.

This chain joins TRBV5-6 and TRBJ1-2; 11 bases agree with TRBD1. The ends lost 2 bases at V and 11 bases at J; junction bases unmatched: 2. Germline lookup yields CDR1 SGHDT and CDR2 YYEEEE. The CDR3 is made up of 12 amino acids. CDR3 coding DNA: TGTGCCAGCAGCTTCCGGGACAGGGGGTACACCTTC. It is translated as CASSFRDRGYTF. Variable domain in full (rest from reference TRBV5-6 and TRBJ1-2): DAGVTQSPTHLIKTRGQQVTLRCSPKSGHDTVSWYQQALGQGPQFIFQYYEEEERQRGNFPDRFSGHQFPNYSSELNVNALLLGDSALYLCASSFRDRGYTFGSGTRLTVV.

The V gene is TRBV6-6, the J gene TRBJ1-2, with 9 bases identical to TRBD1. The V gene's germline CDR1 is MNHNY and CDR2 SVGAGI (reference sequence). The CDR3 runs to 13 residues. J gave up 6 bases and V 1 base, and 0 bases lay outside the gene matches. CDR3 region: CASSYWDRDGYTF. The CDR3 bases are TGTGCCAGCAGTTACTGGGACAGGGATGGCTACACCTTC.

The J gene is TRBJ2-1, the V gene TRBV4-1, with 8 nucleotides matching TRBD1. CDR3 length equals 13 residues. Per the germline V gene, CDR1 is MGHRA and CDR2 is YSYEKL. The J segment lost 8 bases and the V segment lost 2 bases, leaving 2 bases of the junction unmatched. The CDR3 DNA reads as TGCGCCAGCAGCCAACAGGGGGCGTATGAGCAGTTCTTC. Protein sequence: CASSQQGAYEQFF.

This clone was detected once. The V gene is TRBV27, the J gene TRBJ1-5, with D possibly being TRBD1 (5 bases). Trimming cost V 3 bases and J 6 bases, with 6 bases left between them. The CDR3 length is 12 residues. From germline, CDR1 is MNHEY and CDR2 SMNVEV (reference sequence). In DNA, the CDR3 is TGTGCCAGCAGTTTCGGGGGTCAGCCCCAGCATTTT. Protein sequence: CASSFGGQPQHF.

The chain recombines TRBV2 with TRBJ1-3, with 8 bases lining up with TRBD1. Germline values: CDR1 SNHLY, CDR2 FYNNEI. V was clipped by 6 bases and J by 0 bases; unmatched bases: 4. The CDR3 spans 15 residues. CDR3 sequence: CASRTGVFSGNTIYF. In DNA form, the CDR3 reads TGTGCCAGCAGGACAGGGGTCTTCTCTGGAAACACCATATATTTT.

The chain combines TRBV15 with TRBJ1-5; 7 positions agree with TRBD1. Germline CDR1 is LNHNV and CDR2 is YYDKDF (reference sequence). The CDR3 covers 17 residues. V lost 2 bases, J lost 0 bases, and 7 bases stayed unmatched. CDR3 in amino acids: CATSRRGQLGSNQPQHF. CDR3 nucleotides: TGTGCCACCAGCAGACGGGGACAGCTCGGTAGCAATCAGCCCCAGCATTTT.

The chain is built from TRBV9 and TRBJ2-4; 9 bases map to TRBD1. Germline CDR1 and CDR2: SGDLS and YYNGEE. The CDR3 is made up of 14 amino acids. With V trimmed by 4 bases and J by 7 bases, 6 bases remained unmatched. The CDR3 is CASSPTGTGNIQYF. In DNA, the CDR3 is TGTGCCAGCAGCCCCACCGGGACAGGGAACATTCAGTACTTC.

This clone was recorded a few times. The V gene is TRBV30, the J gene TRBJ1-5, with 8 bases fitting TRBD1. The ends lost 1 base at V and 7 bases at J; junction bases unmatched: 6. Germline assignment: CDR1 GTSNPN and CDR2 SVGIG (reference sequence). The CDR3 is 14 residues long. In DNA form, the CDR3 reads TGTGCCTGGAGTGCAGGACAGGGATTGCAGCCCCAGCATTTT. It encodes CAWSAGQGLQPQHF.

V usage is TRBV18 and J usage is TRBJ2-7, with D perhaps TRBD1 (7 bases). This CDR3 contains 16 residues. Trimming stripped 2 bases from V and 7 bases from J, with 21 bases between. CDR1 is KGHSH and CDR2 is LQKENI in the germline V gene. The CDR3 DNA follows: TGTGCCAGCTCACCAATTAAGGGGGCGCGGCGGGGTGAGCAGTACTTC. Amino acid sequence: CASSPIKGARRGEQYF.

The CDR3 sequence is CASSMLVSYNEQFF. The CDR3 nucleotides are TGTGCCAGTAGTATGCTAGTCTCCTACAATGAGCAGTTCTTC. The rearrangement joins TRBV19 to TRBJ2-1, with D uncertain. In germline, CDR1 is LNHDA, CDR2 SQIVND (reference sequence). V was clipped by 3 bases and J by 0 bases, with 6 bases between them. CDR3 length equals 14 residues.

The chain uses TRBV18 and TRBJ1-2; 8 bases map to TRBD1. This CDR3 region has 14 residues. CDR1 and CDR2 (germline): KGHSH, LQKENI. The trim removed 3 bases at V and 8 bases at J, leaving 8 bases unmatched. Here the CDR3 DNA reads TGTGCCAGCTCACCTAGCTCCAGGGGGCGGGGCTACACCTTC. The encoded protein is CASSPSSRGRGYTF.

The chain uses TRBV30 and TRBJ1-4; 8 bases align to TRBD1. The CDR3 consists of 18 residues. J was trimmed by 0 bases and V by 2 bases; bases with no gene match: 11. The germline gives CDR1 GTSNPN, CDR2 SVGIG (reference sequence). Written as DNA, the CDR3 is TGTGCCTGGAGTACCTCAAGGGACAGGCCACCAACTAATGAAAAACTGTTTTTT. Its protein product is CAWSTSRDRPPTNEKLFF.

V is TRBV30 and J is TRBJ1-1; D remains unclear. The length of the CDR3 is 13 residues. V was shortened by 5 bases and J by 1 base, with 11 bases between the two germline ends. In germline, CDR1 is GTSNPN, CDR2 SVGIG (reference sequence). The CDR3 DNA reads TGTGCCTGGGAGATCGATCCGAACACTGAAGCTTTCTTT. Amino acid sequence: CAWEIDPNTEAFF.

The chain is built from TRBV6-5 and TRBJ1-1, with D perhaps matching TRBD1 (6 bases). The CDR3 runs to 14 residues. Trimming cost V 2 bases and J 7 bases, with 14 bases left between them. Germline assignment: CDR1 MNHEY and CDR2 SVGAGI. CDR3 sequence (DNA): TGTGCCAGCAGTTACGACGGGGGGCCGAATGAAGCTTTCTTT. Encoded protein: CASSYDGGPNEAFF.

The V gene is TRBV2, the J gene TRBJ2-1, with D possibly TRBD2 on 6 matching bases. CDR1 and CDR2 from the germline V gene are SNHLY and FYNNEI. V lost 6 bases, J lost 0 bases, and 15 bases lay in between. The CDR3 is 16 residues long. For the CDR3, the DNA is TGTGCCAGCAGGCCTAAAAGGACTATCTCCTACAATGAGCAGTTCTTC. Protein: CASRPKRTISYNEQFF. The full variable domain, with the rest looked up from reference TRBV2 and TRBJ2-1, is EPEVTQTPSHQVTQMGQEVILRCVPISNHLYFYWYRQILGQKVEFLVSFYNNEISEKSEIFDDQFSVERPDGSNFTLKIRSTKLEDSAMYFCASRPKRTISYNEQFFGPGTRLTVL.

The genes are TRBV30 and TRBJ1-5, with 7 nucleotides matching TRBD1. V lost 1 base to trimming and J lost 7 bases; unmatched junction nucleotides: 7. Germline-derived CDR1 and CDR2 are GTSNPN and SVGIG (reference sequence). The CDR3 spans 14 residues. DNA for the CDR3: TGTGCCTGGAGTGGGACAGGCCGAGGGCAGCCCCAGCATTTT. Translating gives CAWSGTGRGQPQHF.

V gene TRBV30 combines with J gene TRBJ2-7, with 7 bases aligning to TRBD1. The CDR3 runs 13 residues. Germline-derived CDR1 and CDR2 are GTSNPN and SVGIG (reference sequence). The trim removed 2 bases at V and 7 bases at J, leaving 8 bases unmatched. The CDR3 sequence: CAWSRSGQSEQYF. The DNA for the CDR3 is TGTGCCTGGAGTAGGTCGGGACAGTCTGAGCAGTACTTC.

This chain joins TRBV2 and TRBJ1-4; D might be TRBD1 (6 bases). Deletions cut 3 bases from V and 8 bases from J, with 19 bases between. The CDR3 length is 16 residues. The germline V gene has CDR1 SNHLY and CDR2 FYNNEI. The CDR3 here is CASSDYSTGAREKLFF. CDR3 DNA: TGTGCCAGCAGTGACTACTCGACAGGAGCTAGGGAAAAACTGTTTTTT.

J is TRBJ1-5 and V is TRBV5-5, with TRBD1 matching over 9 bases. The germline CDR1 and CDR2 sequences are SGHKS and YYEKEE (reference sequence). Trimming removed 4 bases from V and 6 bases from J; junction bases left unmatched: 8. The CDR3 has 15 amino acids. The DNA of the CDR3 is TGTGCCAGCAGCCTACTAGGGACAGGGATTCAGCCCCAGCATTTT. It translates to CASSLLGTGIQPQHF.

The J gene is TRBJ2-6, the V gene TRBV19, with TRBD1 identical over 8 bases. With 6 bases clipped from V and 2 bases from J, the junction kept 9 bases outside the gene matches. Germline V lookup: CDR1 LNHDA, CDR2 SQIVND (reference sequence). CDR3 length: 17 residues. The CDR3: CASRTTGAFAGANVLTF. CDR3 in DNA: TGTGCCAGTAGAACGACAGGGGCTTTCGCTGGGGCCAACGTCCTGACTTTC.

This clone has a single count. The chain links TRBV7-9 to TRBJ1-4, with D maybe TRBD1 (6 bases). V lost 5 bases to trimming and J lost 5 bases, with 18 bases between them. The CDR3 spans 16 residues. Germline V gene sequence: CDR1 SEHNR, CDR2 FQNEAQ (reference sequence). The CDR3 coding sequence is TGTGCCAGCAGCCAGCGTGGCGGGGGCAGAAATGAAAAACTGTTTTTT. It yields the protein CASSQRGGGRNEKLFF.

The CDR3 region has the DNA TGTGCCAGTAGTATTGGTGGGGGCTATTCTCGTGGCTACACCTTC. Its translation: CASSIGGGYSRGYTF. The V and J genes are TRBV19 and TRBJ1-2, with TRBD1 as a possible D gene (6 bases). Trimming pared 3 bases from V and 7 bases from J, leaving 18 bases between. The CDR3 runs 15 residues. CDR1 and CDR2 from the germline V gene are LNHDA and SQIVND (reference sequence).

The chain employs TRBV5-1 and TRBJ2-3, with D perhaps matching TRBD1 (6 bases). TRBJ1-5 matches the DNA end more closely, so the J call is doubtful. Germline V gene data show CDR1 as SGHRS and CDR2 as YFSETQ. This CDR3 comprises 16 residues. The CDR3 sequence: CASSLASRDNTDTQHF. CDR3 coding DNA: TGCGCCAGCAGCTTGGCCTCCCGGGACAACACAGATACGCAGCATTTT.